This T cell receptor beta chain emerged from a study of PD-1 blockade in classical Hodgkin lymphoma. Study-level background: Treatment was intravenous nivolumab, 3 mg/kg every 2 weeks, until progression.

As for time point: cycle 4 day 1 (C4D1), after less than 7 weeks of nivolumab. All patients experienced relapse after autologous stem cell transplantation, and brentuximab vedotin exposure was variable. CDR3 length: 16 amino acids. CDR1 and CDR2 from the germline V gene are MNHNY and SVGAGI (reference sequence). Between the trimmed V and J ends, which lost 7 bases and 4 bases, there was a span of 22 bases. General study points: When set against healthy donors, newly diagnosed patients were reported to show lower baseline TCR diversity. Complete responders entered with baseline diversity on par with newly diagnosed patients, the results showed.

TCRdb's table, derived via immunoSEQ multiplex PCR, lists solely in-frame clones and lacks some. The sample includes roughly 25,000 clones, around 68% seen only once; the top ten take about 27%. About this clone: What it recognizes is unknown.

The clonotype comes from a human donor with classical Hodgkin lymphoma. The chain employs TRBV6-6 and TRBJ1-2; a weak D match, TRBD1 (6 bases). The sample was peripheral blood mononuclear cells (PBMCs), taken before the fourth cycle of nivolumab. CDR3 sequence: CASTRGGDSVLYGYTF. CDR3 nucleotides: TGTGCCAGCACCAGGGGCGGGGATTCAGTGCTCTATGGCTACACCTTC.